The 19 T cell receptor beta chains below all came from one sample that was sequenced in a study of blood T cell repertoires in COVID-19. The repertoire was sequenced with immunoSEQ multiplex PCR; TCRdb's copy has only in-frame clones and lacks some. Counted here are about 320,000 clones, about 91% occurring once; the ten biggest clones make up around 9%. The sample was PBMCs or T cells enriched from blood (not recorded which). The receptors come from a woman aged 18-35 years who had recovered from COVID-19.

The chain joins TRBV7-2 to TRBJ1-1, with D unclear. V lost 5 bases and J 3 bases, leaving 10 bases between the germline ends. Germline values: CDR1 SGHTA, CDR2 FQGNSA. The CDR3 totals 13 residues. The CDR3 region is CASSRPGDTEAFF. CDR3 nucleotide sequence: TGTGCCAGCAGCCGGCCCGGGGACACTGAAGCTTTCTTT.

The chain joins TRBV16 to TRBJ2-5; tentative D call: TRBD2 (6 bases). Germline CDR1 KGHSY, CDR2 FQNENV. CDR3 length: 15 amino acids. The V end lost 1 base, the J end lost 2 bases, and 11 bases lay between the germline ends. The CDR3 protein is CASSQFPGEQETQYF. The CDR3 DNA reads TGTGCCAGCAGCCAATTCCCGGGGGAACAAGAGACCCAGTACTTC.

The CDR3, as DNA: TGTGCCAGCAGTCAGCGAGAGTATTCACCCCTCCACTTT. Translating it yields CASSQREYSPLHF. The chain combines TRBV27 with TRBJ1-6, with D unresolved. The germline V and J ends were trimmed by 5 bases and 8 bases, with 10 bases remaining between them. Germline values: CDR1 MNHEY, CDR2 SMNVEV (reference sequence). The CDR3 spans 13 residues.

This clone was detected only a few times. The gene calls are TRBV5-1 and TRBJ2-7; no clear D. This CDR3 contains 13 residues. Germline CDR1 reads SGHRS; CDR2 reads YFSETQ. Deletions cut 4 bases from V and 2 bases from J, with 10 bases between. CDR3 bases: TGCGCCAGCAGCGTCAACATCCCCTACGAGCAGTACTTC. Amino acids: CASSVNIPYEQYF. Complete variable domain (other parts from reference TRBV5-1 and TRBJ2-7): KAGVTQTPRYLIKTRGQQVTLSCSPISGHRSVSWYQQTPGQGLQFLFEYFSETQRNKGNFPGRFSGRQFSNSRSEMNVSTLELGDSALYLCASSVNIPYEQYFGPGTRLTVT.

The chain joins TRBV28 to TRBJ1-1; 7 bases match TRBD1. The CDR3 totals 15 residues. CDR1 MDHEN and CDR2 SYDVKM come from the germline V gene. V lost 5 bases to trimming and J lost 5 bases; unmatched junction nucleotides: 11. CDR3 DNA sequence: TGTGCCAGCAGTCTGAGACAGGGATATAGGACTGAAGCTTTCTTT. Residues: CASSLRQGYRTEAFF. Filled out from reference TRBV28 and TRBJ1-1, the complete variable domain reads DVKVTQSSRYLVKRTGEKVFLECVQDMDHENMFWYRQDPGLGLRLIYFSYDVKMKEKGDIPEGYSVSREKKERFSLILESASTNQTSMYLCASSLRQGYRTEAFFGQGTRLTVV.

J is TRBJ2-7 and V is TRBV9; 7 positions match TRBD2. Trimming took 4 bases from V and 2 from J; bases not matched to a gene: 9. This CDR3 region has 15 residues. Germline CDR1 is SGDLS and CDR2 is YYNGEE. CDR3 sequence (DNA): TGTGCCAGCAGCCCGGCTAGCGGTGTCACCTACGAGCAGTACTTC. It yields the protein CASSPASGVTYEQYF.

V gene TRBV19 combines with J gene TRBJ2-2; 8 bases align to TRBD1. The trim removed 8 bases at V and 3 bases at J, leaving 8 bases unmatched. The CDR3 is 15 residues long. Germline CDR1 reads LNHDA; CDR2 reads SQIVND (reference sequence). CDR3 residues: CASARRQGHTGELFF. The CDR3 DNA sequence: TGTGCCAGTGCTCGTAGACAGGGGCACACCGGGGAGCTGTTTTTT.

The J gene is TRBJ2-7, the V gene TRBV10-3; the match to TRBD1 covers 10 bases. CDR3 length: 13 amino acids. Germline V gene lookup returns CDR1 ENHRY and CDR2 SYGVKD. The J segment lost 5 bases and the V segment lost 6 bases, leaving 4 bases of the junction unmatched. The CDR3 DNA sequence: TGTGCCATCAGGTCCGGGACAGGGGACGAGCAGTACTTC. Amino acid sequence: CAIRSGTGDEQYF.

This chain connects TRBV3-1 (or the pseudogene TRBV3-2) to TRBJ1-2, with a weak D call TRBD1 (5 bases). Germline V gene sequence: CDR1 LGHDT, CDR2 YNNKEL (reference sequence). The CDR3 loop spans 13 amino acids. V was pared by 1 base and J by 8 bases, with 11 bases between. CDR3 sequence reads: CASSQVPEGGYTF. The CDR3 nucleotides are TGTGCCAGCAGCCAAGTCCCGGAGGGGGGCTACACCTTC.

For the CDR3, the DNA is TGTGCCAGCAGCGCTGCCCGACAGGGGTTGGGACGTAACTATGGCTACACCTTC. This sequence encodes CASSAARQGLGRNYGYTF. V gene TRBV9 combines with J gene TRBJ1-2; 8 nucleotides match TRBD1. Unmatched junction bases numbered 14, after V lost 3 bases and J lost 1 base. The CDR3 consists of 18 residues. Germline values: CDR1 SGDLS, CDR2 YYNGEE. The whole variable domain, filled in from reference TRBV9 and TRBJ1-2, reads DSGVTQTPKHLITATGQRVTLRCSPRSGDLSVYWYQQSLDQGLQFLIQYYNGEERAKGNILERFSAQQFPDLHSELNLSSLELGDSALYFCASSAARQGLGRNYGYTFGSGTRLTVV.

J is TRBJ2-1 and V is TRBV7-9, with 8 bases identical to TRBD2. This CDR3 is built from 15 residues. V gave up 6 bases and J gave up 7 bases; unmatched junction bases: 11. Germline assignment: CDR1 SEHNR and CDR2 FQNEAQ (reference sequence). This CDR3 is CASSSPGLVGNEQFF. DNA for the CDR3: TGTGCCAGCAGTTCCCCGGGACTAGTGGGGAATGAGCAGTTCTTC.

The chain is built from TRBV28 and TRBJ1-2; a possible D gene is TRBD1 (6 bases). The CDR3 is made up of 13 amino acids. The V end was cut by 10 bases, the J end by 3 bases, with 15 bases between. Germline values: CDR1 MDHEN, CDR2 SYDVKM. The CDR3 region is CATRQDVDYGYTF. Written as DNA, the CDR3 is TGTGCCACCCGACAGGACGTCGACTATGGCTACACCTTC.

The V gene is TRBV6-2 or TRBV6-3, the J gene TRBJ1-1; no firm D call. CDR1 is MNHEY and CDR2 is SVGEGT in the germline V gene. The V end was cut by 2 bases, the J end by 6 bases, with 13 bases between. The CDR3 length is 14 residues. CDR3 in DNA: TGTGCCAGCAGTTACCCTCAGGATTCCGCTGAAGCTTTCTTT. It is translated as CASSYPQDSAEAFF.

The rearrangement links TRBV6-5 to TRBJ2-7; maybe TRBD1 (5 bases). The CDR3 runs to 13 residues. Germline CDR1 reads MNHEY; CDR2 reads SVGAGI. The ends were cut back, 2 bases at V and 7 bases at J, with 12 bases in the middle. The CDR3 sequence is CASSYLQGWEQYF. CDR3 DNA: TGTGCCAGCAGTTACCTTCAGGGTTGGGAGCAGTACTTC.

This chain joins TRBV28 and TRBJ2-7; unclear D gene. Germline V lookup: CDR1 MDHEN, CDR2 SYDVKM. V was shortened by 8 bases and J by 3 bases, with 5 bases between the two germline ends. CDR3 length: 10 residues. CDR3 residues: CASGNYEQYF. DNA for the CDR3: TGTGCCAGCGGCAACTACGAGCAGTACTTC.

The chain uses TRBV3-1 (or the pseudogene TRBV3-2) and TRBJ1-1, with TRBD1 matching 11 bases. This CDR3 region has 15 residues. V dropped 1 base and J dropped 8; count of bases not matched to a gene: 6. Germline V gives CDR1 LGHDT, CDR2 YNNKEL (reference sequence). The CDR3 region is CASSQAPGTGGEAFF. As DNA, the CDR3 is TGTGCCAGCAGCCAAGCCCCCGGGACAGGGGGGGAAGCTTTCTTT.

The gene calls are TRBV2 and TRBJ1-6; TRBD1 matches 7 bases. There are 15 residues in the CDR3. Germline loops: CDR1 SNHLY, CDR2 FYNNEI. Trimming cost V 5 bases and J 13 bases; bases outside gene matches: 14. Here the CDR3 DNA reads TGTGCCAGCAGTTATACCACCGGGCAGGGGGTGCCCCTCCACTTT. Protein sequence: CASSYTTGQGVPLHF.

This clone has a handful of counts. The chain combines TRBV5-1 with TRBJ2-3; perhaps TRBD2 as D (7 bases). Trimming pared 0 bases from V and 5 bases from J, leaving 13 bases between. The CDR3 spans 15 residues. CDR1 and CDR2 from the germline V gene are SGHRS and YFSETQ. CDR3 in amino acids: CASSLGTGGGDTQYF. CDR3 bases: TGCGCCAGCAGCTTGGGGACGGGGGGCGGAGATACGCAGTATTTT.

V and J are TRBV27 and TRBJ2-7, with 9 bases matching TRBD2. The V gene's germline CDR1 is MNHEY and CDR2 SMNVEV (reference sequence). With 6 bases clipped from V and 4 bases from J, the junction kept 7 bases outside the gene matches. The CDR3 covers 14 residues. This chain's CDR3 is CASRGGLALYEQYF. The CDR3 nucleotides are TGTGCCAGCAGAGGGGGACTAGCTCTTTACGAGCAGTACTTC.